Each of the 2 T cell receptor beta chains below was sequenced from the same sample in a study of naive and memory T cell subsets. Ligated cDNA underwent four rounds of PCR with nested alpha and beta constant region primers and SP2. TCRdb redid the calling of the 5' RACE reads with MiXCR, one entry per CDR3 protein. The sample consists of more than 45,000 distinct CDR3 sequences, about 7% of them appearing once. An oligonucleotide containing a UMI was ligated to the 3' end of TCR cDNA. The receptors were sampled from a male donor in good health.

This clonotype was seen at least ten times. The CDR3 loop reads CASSIQNEQFF. The DNA of the CDR3 is TGTGCCAGTAGTATCCAAAATGAGCAGTTCTTC. V usage is TRBV19 and J usage is TRBJ2-1; no clear D. The V gene lost 3 bases and the J gene lost 7 bases, with 4 bases spanning the gap. The germline V gene encodes CDR1 LNHDA and CDR2 SQIVND (reference sequence). CDR3 length: 11 residues. The full variable domain, in which reference TRBV19 and TRBJ2-1 provide the parts outside the CDR3, is DGGITQSPKYLFRKEGQNVTLSCEQNLNHDAMYWYRQDPGQGLRLIYYSQIVNDFQKGDIAEGYSVSREKKESFPLTVTSAQKNPTAFYLCASSIQNEQFFGPGTRLTVL.

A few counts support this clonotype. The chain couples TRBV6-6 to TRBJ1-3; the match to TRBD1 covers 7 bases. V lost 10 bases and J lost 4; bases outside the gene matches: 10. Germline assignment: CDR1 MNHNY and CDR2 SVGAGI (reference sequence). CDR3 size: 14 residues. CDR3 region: CATTDRDTGNTIYF. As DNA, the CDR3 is TGTGCCACCACCGACAGGGATACAGGAAACACCATATATTTT.